Listed below are T cell receptor beta chains from one sample, sequenced in a study of long-term antiretroviral therapy in people with HIV. Data came from immunoSEQ multiplex PCR; TCRdb stores just in-frame clones and leaves some out. The repertoire holds some 24,000 clones, with roughly 80% as singletons. Source: unsorted PBMCs, taken 0.7 years before starting antiretroviral therapy. The receptors stem from a man under 40 with HIV. The CDR3 runs from the conserved cysteine through the conserved F or W. Fields, in order: V gene, D gene, clone size, J gene, CDR3 DNA, CDR3 protein. The D gene is left open where the match is weak. Only some rows state a clone size, as once, few, many or a class for expanded clones.

TRBV4-2	.	.	TRBJ2-4	TGTGCCAGCAGCCAGGATCTAACAGGGGCCAAAAACATTCAGTACTTC	CASSQDLTGAKNIQYF
TRBV10-3	.	.	TRBJ1-2	TGTGCCATCATGTCCCCCGGCGGCAACTATGGCTACACCTTC	CAIMSPGGNYGYTF
TRBV21-1	.	once	TRBJ2-5	TGTGCCAGCAGCAAGACTAGCGGGACAATCCCGGAAGAGACCCAGTACTTC	CASSKTSGTIPEETQYF
TRBV7-9	TRBD1	.	TRBJ1-1	TGTGCCAGCAGCCCGGGACAGAGCATGAACACTGAAGCTTTCTTT	CASSPGQSMNTEAFF
TRBV5-4	.	.	TRBJ2-1	TGTGCCAGCAGCATCGGACTAGAGCAGTTCTTC	CASSIGLEQFF
TRBV4-1	.	.	TRBJ1-1	TGCGCCAGCAGCCAACAAGATTGGTTCGCTGAAGCTTTCTTT	CASSQQDWFAEAFF
TRBV19	.	.	TRBJ1-2	TGTGCCAGTAGTATTCAGGCCCACTATGGCTACACCTTC	CASSIQAHYGYTF
TRBV9	.	few	TRBJ2-1	TGTGCCAGCAGCGTAGACTCCCTATCGGGTAATGAGCAGTTCTTC	CASSVDSLSGNEQFF
TRBV19	.	few	TRBJ1-1	TGTGCCAGTAGTTCTCGGACAGCCTTGAACACTGAAGCTTTCTTT	CASSSRTALNTEAFF
TRBV7-2	TRBD2	.	TRBJ2-6	TGTGCCAGCAGCTCTGGACTAGCGGGGGAATCCGGGGCCAACGTCCTGACTTTC	CASSSGLAGESGANVLTF